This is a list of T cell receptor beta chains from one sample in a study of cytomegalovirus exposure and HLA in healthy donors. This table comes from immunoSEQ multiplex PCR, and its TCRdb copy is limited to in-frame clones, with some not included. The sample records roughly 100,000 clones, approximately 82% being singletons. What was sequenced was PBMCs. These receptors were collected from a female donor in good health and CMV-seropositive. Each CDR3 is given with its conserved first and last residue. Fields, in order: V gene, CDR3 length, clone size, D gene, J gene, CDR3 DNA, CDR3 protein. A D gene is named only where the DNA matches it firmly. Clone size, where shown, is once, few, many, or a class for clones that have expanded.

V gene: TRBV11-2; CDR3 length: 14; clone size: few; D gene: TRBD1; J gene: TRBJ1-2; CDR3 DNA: TGTGCCAGCAGCGCCTACAGGGGGAGCTATGGCTACACCTTC; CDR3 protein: CASSAYRGSYGYTF
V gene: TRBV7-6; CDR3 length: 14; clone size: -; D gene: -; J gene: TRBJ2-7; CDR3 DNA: TGTGCCAGCAGCTTAGAGGCTCGGGGCTACGAGCAGTACTTC; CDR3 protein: CASSLEARGYEQYF
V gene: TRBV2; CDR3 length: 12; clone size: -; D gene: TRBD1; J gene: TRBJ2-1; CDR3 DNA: TGTGCCAGCACCGAACAGGGGTTTGAGCAGTTCTTC; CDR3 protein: CASTEQGFEQFF
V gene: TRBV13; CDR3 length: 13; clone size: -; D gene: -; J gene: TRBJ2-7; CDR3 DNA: TGTGCCAGCAGCTTAGGACGAGGCTACGAGCAGTACTTC; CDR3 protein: CASSLGRGYEQYF
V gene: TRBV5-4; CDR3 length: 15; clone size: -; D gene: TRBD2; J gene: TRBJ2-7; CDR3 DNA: TGCGCCAGCAGCGCGGGGACTAGCGGGAATCACGAGCAGTACTTC; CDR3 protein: CASSAGTSGNHEQYF
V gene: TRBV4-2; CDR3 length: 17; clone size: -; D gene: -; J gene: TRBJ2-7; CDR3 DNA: TGTGCCAGCAGCCCTTTAGAAGCCTGGGACACTCACAACGAGCAGTACTTC; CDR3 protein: CASSPLEAWDTHNEQYF
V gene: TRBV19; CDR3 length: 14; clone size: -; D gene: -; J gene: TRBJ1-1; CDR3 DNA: TGTGCCAGTCTCGCGGGGTTCATGAACACTGAAGCTTTCTTT; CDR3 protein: CASLAGFMNTEAFF
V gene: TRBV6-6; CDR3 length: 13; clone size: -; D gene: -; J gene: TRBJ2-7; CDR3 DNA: TGTGCCAGCAGTGAGGATCCTGGATACGAGCAGTACTTC; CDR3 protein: CASSEDPGYEQYF
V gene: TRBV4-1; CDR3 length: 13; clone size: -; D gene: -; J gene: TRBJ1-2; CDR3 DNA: TGCGCCAGCAGCCAAACGGGGAACTATGGCCACACCTTC; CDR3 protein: CASSQTGNYGHTF
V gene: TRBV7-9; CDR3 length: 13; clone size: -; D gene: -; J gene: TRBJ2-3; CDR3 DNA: TGTGCCAGCAGCCCAGCATGGGAGGATACGCAGTATTTT; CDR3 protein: CASSPAWEDTQYF
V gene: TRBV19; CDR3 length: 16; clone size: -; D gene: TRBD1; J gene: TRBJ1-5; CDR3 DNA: TGTGCCAGTAGTGTCAGACAGGGAAGTTCCAGTCAGCCCCAGCATTTT; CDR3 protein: CASSVRQGSSSQPQHF
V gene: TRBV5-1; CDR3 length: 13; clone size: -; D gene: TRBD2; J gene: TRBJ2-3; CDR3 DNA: TGCGCCACCCGGACTAGCAGTGAAGATACGCAGTATTTT; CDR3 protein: CATRTSSEDTQYF
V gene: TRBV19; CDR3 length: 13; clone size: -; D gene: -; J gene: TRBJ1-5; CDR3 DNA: TGTGCCAGTAGTAACAGGGGCAATCAGCCCCAGCATTTT; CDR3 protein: CASSNRGNQPQHF
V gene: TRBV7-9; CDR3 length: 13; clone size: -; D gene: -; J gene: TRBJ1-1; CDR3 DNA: TGTGCCAGCAGCTTAACAGAGGGCACTGAAGCTTTCTTT; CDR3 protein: CASSLTEGTEAFF
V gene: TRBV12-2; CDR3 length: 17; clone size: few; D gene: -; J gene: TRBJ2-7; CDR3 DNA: TGTGCAAGTCGCCTATGCCCCCGGCAGGGACAAATCTACGAGCAGTACTTC; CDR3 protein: CASRLCPRQGQIYEQYF
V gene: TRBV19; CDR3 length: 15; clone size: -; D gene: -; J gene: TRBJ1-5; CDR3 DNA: TGTGCCAGTACCCACCGACAGGAAACCCCTCAGCCCCAGCATTTT; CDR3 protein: CASTHRQETPQPQHF
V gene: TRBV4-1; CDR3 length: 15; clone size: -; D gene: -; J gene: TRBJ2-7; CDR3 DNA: TGCGCCAGCAGCCAAGATATCACGGACACCTACGAGCAGTACTTC; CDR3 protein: CASSQDITDTYEQYF
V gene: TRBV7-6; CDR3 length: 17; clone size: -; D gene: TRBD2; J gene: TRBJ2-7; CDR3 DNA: TGTGCCAGCAGCCTGGGACTAGCGGGGGTCCTCTCCTACGAGCAGTACTTC; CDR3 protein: CASSLGLAGVLSYEQYF
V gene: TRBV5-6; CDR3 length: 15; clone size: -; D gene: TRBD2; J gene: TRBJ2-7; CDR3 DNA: TGTGCCAGCAGCCTTGGACTAGCGGGAGGCCCAAAGCAGTACTTC; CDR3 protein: CASSLGLAGGPKQYF
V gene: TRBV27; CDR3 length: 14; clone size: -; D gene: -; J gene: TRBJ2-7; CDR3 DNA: TGTGCCAGCAGTTTGAAAGCGTGGCCCTACGAGCAGTACTTC; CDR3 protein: CASSLKAWPYEQYF